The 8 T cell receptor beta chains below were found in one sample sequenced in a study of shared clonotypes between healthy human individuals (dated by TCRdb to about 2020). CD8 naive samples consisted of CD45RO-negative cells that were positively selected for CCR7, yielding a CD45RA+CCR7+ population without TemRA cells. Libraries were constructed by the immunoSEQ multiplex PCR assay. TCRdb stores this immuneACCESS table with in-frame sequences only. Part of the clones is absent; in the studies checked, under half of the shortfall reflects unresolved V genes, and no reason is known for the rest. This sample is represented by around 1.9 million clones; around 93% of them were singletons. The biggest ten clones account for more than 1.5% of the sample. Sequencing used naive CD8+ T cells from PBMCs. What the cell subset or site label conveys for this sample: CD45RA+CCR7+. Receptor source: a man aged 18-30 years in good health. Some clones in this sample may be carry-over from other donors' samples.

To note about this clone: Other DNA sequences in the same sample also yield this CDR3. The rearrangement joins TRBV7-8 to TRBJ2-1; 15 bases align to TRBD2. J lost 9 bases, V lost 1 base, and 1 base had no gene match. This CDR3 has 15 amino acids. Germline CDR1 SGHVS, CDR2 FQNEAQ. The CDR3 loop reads CASSLGTSGRAEQFF. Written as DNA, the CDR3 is TGTGCCAGCAGCTTAGGGACTAGCGGGAGGGCTGAGCAGTTCTTC.

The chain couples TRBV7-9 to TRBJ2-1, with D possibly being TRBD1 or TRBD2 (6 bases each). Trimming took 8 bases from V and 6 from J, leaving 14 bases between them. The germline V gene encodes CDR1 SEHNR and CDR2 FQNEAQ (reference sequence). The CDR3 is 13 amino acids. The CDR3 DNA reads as TGTGCCAGCCCGGAGGGGGGCCGCAATGAGCAGTTCTTC. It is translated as CASPEGGRNEQFF.

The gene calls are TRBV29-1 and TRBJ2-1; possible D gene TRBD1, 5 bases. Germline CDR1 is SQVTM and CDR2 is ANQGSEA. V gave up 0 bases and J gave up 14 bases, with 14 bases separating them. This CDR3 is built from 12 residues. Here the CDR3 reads CSVEDRFRVEFF. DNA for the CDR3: TGCAGCGTTGAAGATCGCTTCAGGGTCGAGTTCTTC.

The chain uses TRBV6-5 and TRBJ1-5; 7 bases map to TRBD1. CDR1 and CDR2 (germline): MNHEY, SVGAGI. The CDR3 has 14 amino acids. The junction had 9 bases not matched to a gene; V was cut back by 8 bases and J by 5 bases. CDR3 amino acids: CASSETGTHQPQHF. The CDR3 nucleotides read TGTGCCAGCTCGGAGACAGGGACACATCAGCCCCAGCATTTT.

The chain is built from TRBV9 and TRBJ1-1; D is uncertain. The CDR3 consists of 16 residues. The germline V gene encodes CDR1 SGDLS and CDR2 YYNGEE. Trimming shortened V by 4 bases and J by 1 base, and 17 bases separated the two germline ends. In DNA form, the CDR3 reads TGTGCCAGCAGCTCAGACCCCCGAGATCCGAACACTGAAGCTTTCTTT. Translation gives CASSSDPRDPNTEAFF. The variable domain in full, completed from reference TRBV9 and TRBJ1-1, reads DSGVTQTPKHLITATGQRVTLRCSPRSGDLSVYWYQQSLDQGLQFLIQYYNGEERAKGNILERFSAQQFPDLHSELNLSSLELGDSALYFCASSSDPRDPNTEAFFGQGTRLTVV.

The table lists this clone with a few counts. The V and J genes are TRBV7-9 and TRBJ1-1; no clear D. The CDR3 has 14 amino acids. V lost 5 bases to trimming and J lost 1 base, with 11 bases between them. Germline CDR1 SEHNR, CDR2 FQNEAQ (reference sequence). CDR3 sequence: CASSPRVENTEAFF. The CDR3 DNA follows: TGTGCCAGCAGCCCTAGGGTAGAGAACACTGAAGCTTTCTTT. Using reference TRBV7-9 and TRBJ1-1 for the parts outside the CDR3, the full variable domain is DTGVSQNPRHKITKRGQNVTFRCDPISEHNRLYWYRQTLGQGPEFLTYFQNEAQLEKSRLLSDRFSAERPKGSFSTLEIQRTEQGDSAMYLCASSPRVENTEAFFGQGTRLTVV.

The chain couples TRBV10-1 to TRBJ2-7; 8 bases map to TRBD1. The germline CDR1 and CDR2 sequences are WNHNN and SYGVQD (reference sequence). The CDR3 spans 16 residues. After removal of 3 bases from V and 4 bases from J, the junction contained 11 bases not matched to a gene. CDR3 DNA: TGCGCCAGCAGTGATCCGGCGACAGGGGAAAGTTACGAGCAGTACTTC. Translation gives CASSDPATGESYEQYF.

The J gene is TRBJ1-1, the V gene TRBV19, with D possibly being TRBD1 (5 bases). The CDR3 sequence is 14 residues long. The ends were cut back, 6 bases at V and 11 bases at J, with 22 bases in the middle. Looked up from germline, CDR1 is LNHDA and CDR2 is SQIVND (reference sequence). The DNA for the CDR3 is TGTGCCAGTAGCCACGGGGATCCAGGGTTGGGGGCTTTCTTT. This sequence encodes CASSHGDPGLGAFF.